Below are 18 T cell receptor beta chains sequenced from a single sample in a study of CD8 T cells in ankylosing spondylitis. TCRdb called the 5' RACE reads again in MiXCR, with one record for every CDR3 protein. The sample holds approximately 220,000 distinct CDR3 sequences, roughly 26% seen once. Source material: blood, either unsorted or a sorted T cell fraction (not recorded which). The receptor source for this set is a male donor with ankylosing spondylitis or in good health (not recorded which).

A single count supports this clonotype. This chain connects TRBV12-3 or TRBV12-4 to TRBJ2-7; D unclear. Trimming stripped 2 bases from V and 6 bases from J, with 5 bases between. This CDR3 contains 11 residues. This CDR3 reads CASSLKSEQYF. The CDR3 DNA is TGTGCCAGCAGTTTAAAGAGCGAGCAGTACTTC.

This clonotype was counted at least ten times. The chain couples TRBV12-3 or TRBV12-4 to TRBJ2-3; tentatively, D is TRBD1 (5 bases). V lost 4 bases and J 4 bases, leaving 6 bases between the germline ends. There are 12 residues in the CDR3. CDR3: CASSYRPDTQYF. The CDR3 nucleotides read TGTGCCAGCAGTTACAGGCCAGATACGCAGTATTTT.

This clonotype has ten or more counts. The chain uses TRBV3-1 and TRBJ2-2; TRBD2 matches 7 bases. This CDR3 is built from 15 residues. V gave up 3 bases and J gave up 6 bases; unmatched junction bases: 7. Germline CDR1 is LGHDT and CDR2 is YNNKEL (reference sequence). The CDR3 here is CASSQAGLAAGELFF. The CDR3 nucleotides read TGTGCCAGCAGCCAGGCCGGGCTAGCGGCCGGGGAGCTGTTTTTT.

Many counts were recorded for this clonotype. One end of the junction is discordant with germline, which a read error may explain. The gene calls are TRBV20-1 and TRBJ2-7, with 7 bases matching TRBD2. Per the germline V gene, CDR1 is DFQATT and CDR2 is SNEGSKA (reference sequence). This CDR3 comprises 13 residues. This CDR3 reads CSLPGTTPYQQYF. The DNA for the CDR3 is TGCAGCTTACCCGGGACTACTCCCTACCAGCAGTACTTC.

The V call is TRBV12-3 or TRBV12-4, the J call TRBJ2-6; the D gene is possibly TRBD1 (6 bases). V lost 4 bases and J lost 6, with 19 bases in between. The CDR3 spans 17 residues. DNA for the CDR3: TGTGCCAGCAGTTCACAGGGTGGGATTTCTAAGGCCAACGTCCTGACTTTC. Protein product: CASSSQGGISKANVLTF.

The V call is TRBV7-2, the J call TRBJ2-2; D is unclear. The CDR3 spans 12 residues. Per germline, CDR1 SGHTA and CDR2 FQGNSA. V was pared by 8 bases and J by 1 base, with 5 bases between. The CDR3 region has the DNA TGTGCCAGCGAGATGAACACCGGGGAGCTGTTTTTT. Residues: CASEMNTGELFF.

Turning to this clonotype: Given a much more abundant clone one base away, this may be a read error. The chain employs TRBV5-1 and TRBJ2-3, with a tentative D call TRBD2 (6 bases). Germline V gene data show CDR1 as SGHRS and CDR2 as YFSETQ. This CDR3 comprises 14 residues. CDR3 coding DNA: TGCGCCGGCAGCTTGGGCGGGGTCTCAGATACGCAGTATTTT. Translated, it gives CAGSLGGVSDTQYF. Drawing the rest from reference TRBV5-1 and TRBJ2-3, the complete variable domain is KAGVTQTPRYLIKTRGQQVTLSCSPISGHRSVSWYQQTPGQGLQFLFEYFSETQRNKGNFPGRFSGRQFSNSRSEMNVSTLELGDSALYLCAGSLGGVSDTQYFGPGTRLTVL.

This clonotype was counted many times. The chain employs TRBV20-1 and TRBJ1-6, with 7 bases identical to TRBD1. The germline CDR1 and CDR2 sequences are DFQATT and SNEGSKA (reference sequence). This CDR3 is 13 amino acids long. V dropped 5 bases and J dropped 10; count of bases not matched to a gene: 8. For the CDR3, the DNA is TGCAGTGCTTTGACAGGGAATGACTCACCCCTCCACTTT. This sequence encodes CSALTGNDSPLHF.

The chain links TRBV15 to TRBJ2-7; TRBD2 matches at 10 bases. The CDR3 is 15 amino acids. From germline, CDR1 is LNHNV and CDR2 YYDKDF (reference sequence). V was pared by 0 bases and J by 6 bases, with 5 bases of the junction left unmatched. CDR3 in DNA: TGTGCCACCAGCAGAGATCCTAGCGGGAGTGGCGAGCAGTACTTC. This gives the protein CATSRDPSGSGEQYF. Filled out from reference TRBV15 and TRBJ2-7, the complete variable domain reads DAMVIQNPRYQVTQFGKPVTLSCSQTLNHNVMYWYQQKSSQAPKLLFHYYDKDFNNEADTPDNFQSRRPNTSFCFLDIRSPGLGDTAMYLCATSRDPSGSGEQYFGPGTRLTVT.

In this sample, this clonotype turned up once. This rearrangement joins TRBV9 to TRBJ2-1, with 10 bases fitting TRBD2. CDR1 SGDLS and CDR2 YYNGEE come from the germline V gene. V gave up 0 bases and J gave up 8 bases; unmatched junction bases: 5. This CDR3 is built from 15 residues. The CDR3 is CASSVASGSLDEQFF. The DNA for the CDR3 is TGTGCCAGCAGCGTAGCTAGCGGGAGTTTGGATGAGCAGTTCTTC. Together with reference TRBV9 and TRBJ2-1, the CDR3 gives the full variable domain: DSGVTQTPKHLITATGQRVTLRCSPRSGDLSVYWYQQSLDQGLQFLIQYYNGEERAKGNILERFSAQQFPDLHSELNLSSLELGDSALYFCASSVASGSLDEQFFGPGTRLTVL.

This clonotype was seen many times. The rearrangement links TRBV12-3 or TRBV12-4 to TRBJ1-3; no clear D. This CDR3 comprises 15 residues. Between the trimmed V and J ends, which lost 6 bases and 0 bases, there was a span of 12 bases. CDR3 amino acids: CASSSRSISGNTIYF. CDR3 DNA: TGTGCCAGCAGCTCCAGGTCGATCTCTGGAAACACCATATATTTT.

CDR3 coding DNA: TGTGCCAGCAGCCGTCAAGTGGAGACCCAGTACTTC. Its protein is CASSRQVETQYF. The chain uses TRBV12-3 or TRBV12-4 and TRBJ2-5, with no clear D. CDR3 length: 12 amino acids. V gave up 6 bases and J gave up 5 bases, with 10 bases separating them.

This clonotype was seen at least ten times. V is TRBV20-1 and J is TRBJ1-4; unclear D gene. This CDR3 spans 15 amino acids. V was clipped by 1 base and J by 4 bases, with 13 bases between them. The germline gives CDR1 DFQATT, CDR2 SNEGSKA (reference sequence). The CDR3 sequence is CSARASGGYNEKLFF. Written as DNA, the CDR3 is TGCAGTGCTAGAGCCTCTGGAGGGTATAATGAAAAACTGTTTTTT.

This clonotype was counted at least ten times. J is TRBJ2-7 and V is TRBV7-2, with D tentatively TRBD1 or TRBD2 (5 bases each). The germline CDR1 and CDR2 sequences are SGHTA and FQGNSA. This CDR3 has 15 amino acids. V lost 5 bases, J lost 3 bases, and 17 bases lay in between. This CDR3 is CASSEVSAGSYEQYF. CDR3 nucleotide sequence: TGTGCCAGCAGCGAGGTCTCGGCAGGGAGCTACGAGCAGTACTTC.

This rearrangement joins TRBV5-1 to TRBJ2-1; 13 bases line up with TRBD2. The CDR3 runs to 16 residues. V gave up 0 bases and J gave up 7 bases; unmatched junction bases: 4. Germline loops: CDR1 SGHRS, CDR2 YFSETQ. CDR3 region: CASSLAGLAGVNEQFF. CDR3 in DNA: TGCGCCAGCAGCTTGGCCGGACTAGCGGGAGTAAATGAGCAGTTCTTC.

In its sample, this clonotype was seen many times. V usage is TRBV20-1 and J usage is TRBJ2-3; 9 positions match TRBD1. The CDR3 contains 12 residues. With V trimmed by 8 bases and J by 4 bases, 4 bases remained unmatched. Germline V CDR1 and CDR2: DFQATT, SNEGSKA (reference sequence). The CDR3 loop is CSTGQGPDTQYF. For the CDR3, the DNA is TGCAGTACGGGACAGGGTCCAGATACGCAGTATTTT.

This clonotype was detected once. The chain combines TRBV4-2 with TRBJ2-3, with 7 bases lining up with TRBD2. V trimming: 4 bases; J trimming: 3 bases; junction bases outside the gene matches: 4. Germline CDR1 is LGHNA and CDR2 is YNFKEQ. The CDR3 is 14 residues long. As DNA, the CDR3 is TGTGCCAGCAGCCCGAGCGGGAAGACAGATACGCAGTATTTT. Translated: CASSPSGKTDTQYF.

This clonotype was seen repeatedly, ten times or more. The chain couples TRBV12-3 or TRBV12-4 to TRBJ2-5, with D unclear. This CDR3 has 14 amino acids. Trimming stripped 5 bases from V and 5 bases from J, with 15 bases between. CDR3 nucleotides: TGTGCCAGCAGTATATCTTCGAGAGGCGAGACCCAGTACTTC. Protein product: CASSISSRGETQYF.